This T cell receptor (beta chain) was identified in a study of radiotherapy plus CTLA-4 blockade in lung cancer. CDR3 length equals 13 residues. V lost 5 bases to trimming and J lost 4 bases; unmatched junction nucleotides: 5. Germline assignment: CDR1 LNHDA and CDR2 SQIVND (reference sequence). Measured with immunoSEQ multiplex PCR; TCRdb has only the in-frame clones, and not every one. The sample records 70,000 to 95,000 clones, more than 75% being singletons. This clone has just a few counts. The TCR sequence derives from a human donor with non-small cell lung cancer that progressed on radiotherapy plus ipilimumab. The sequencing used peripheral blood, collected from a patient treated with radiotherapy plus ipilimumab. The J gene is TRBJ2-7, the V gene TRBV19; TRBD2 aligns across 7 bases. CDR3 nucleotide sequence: TGTGCCAGTAGTGTGTCCGGGGGGTACGAGCAGTACTTC. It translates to CASSVSGGYEQYF.